This T cell receptor beta chain was obtained from a study of cytomegalovirus exposure and HLA in healthy donors. Across the whole study: Just over 80% of 300 to 450 genotyped donors fell in the Caucasian-associated ancestry cluster.

Healthy bone marrow donors formed the donor group. With regard to this clone: Its matching antigen is unknown.

The germline V gene encodes CDR1 SGHKS and CDR2 YYEKEE (reference sequence). Trimming took 4 bases from V and 6 from J, leaving 17 bases between them. The CDR3 is made up of 14 amino acids. A multiplex PCR was run with 60 Vbeta primers and 13 Jbeta primers. TCRdb's copy holds only in-frame clones and misses some; the assay was immunoSEQ multiplex PCR. The top ten hold over 6.5% of the sample, which has more than 110,000 clones, roughly 70% seen once. Findings and limits, study-wide: Associated with cytomegalovirus, according to the listing, were 150 to 200 TCR beta chains. DRB1 had the most TCR associations and HLA-C the fewest, a later analysis found, with rates varying by HLA locus.

V and J are TRBV5-5 and TRBJ2-7; possibly TRBD1 for D (6 bases). Source material: PBMCs. This TCR derives from a man aged 30 to 45 in good health and CMV-seronegative. This chain's CDR3 is CASSPRTAGAEQYF. As DNA, the CDR3 is TGTGCCAGCAGCCCCCGGACAGCTGGTGCCGAGCAGTACTTC.